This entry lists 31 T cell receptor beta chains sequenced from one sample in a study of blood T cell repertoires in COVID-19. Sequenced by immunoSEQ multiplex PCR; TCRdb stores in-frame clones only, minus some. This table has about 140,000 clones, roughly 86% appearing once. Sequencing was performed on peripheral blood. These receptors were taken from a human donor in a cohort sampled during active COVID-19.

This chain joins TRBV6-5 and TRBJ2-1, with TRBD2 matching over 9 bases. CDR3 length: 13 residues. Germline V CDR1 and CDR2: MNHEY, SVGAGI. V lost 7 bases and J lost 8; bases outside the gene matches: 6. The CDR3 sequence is CASKARGGHEQFF. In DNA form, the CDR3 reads TGTGCCAGCAAGGCGCGGGGGGGCCATGAGCAGTTCTTC.

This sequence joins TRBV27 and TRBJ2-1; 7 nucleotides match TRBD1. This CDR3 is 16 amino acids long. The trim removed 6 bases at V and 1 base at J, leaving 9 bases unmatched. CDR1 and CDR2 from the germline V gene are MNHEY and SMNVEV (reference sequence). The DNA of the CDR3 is TGTGCCAGCAGCGGCTCCCCGACAGGGTCCTACAATGAGCAGTTCTTC. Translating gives CASSGSPTGSYNEQFF.

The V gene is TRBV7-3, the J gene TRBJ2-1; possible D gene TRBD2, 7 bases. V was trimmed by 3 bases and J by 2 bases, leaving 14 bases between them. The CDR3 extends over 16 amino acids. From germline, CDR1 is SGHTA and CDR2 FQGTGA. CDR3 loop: CASSFGGRSAYNEQFF. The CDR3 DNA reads TGTGCCAGCAGCTTCGGGGGGCGGAGTGCCTACAATGAGCAGTTCTTC.

Written as DNA, the CDR3 is TGTGCCAGCAGTGATACCGGGACAGCCACCTACAATGAGCAGTTCTTC. Its protein is CASSDTGTATYNEQFF. The rearrangement joins TRBV6-1 to TRBJ2-1, with 7 bases aligning to TRBD1. The germline CDR1 and CDR2 sequences are MNHNS and SASEGT. CDR3 length: 16 residues. The ends lost 3 bases at V and 2 bases at J; junction bases unmatched: 7.

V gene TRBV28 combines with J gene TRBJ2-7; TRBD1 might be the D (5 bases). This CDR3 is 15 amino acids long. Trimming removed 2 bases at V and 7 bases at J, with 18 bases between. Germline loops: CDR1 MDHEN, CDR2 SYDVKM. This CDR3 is CASSLIGQGFGEQYF. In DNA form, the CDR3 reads TGTGCCAGCAGTTTAATCGGGCAGGGCTTCGGGGAGCAGTACTTC.

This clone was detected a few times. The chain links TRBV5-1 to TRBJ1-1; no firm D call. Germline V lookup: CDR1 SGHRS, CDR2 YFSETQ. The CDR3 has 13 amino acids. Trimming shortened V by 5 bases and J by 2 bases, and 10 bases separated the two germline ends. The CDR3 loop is CASRTRINTEAFF. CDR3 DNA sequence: TGCGCCAGCAGGACACGAATCAACACTGAAGCTTTCTTT.

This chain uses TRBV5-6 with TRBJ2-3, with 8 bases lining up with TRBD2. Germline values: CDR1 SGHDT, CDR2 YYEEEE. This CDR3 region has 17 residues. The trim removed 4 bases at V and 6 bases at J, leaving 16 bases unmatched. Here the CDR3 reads CASSPTPSGSTTDTQYF. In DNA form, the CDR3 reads TGTGCCAGCAGCCCCACTCCCAGCGGGAGTACTACGGATACGCAGTATTTT.

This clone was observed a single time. CDR3 DNA: TGTGCCAGCAGTTCCCCCAACTTGGGCTACACCTTC. Translated: CASSSPNLGYTF. The V call is TRBV2, the J call TRBJ1-2; no clear D. V was pared by 5 bases and J by 8 bases, with 12 bases between. This CDR3 contains 12 residues. Germline V gene data show CDR1 as SNHLY and CDR2 as FYNNEI.

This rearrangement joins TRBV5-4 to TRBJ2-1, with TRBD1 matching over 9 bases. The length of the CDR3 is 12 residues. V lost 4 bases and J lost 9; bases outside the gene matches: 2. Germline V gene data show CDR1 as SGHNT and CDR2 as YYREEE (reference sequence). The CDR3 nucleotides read TGTGCCAGCAGCCCGGACAGGGGTGAGCAGTTCTTC. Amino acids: CASSPDRGEQFF.

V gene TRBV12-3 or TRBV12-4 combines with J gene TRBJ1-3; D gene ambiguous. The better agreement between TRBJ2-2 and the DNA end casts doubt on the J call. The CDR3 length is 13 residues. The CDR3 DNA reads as TGTGCCAGCAGTTTAATGAACACCGGGGAGCTGTTTTTT. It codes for CASSLMNTGELFF.

CDR3 amino acids: CASSSSTGELFF. The CDR3 DNA reads TGTGCCAGCAGCTCCAGTACCGGGGAGCTGTTTTTT. The chain is built from TRBV5-4 and TRBJ2-2; D unresolved. With 3 bases removed from V and 5 bases from J, the gap between germline ends came to 5 bases. The CDR3 spans 12 residues. Germline loops: CDR1 SGHNT, CDR2 YYREEE (reference sequence).

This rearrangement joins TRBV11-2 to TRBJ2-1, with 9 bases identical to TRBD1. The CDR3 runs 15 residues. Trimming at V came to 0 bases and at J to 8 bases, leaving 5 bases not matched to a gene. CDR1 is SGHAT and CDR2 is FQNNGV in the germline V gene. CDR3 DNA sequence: TGTGCCAGCAGCTTAGATTTTGGGACAGGGTATGAGCAGTTCTTC. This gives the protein CASSLDFGTGYEQFF.

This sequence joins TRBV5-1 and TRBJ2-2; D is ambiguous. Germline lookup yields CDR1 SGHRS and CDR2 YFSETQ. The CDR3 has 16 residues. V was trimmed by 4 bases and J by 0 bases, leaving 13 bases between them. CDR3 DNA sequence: TGCGCCAGCAGCAAGACTTCCCACGCGAACACCGGGGAGCTGTTTTTT. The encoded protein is CASSKTSHANTGELFF. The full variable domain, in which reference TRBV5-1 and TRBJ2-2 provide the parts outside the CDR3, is KAGVTQTPRYLIKTRGQQVTLSCSPISGHRSVSWYQQTPGQGLQFLFEYFSETQRNKGNFPGRFSGRQFSNSRSEMNVSTLELGDSALYLCASSKTSHANTGELFFGEGSRLTVL.

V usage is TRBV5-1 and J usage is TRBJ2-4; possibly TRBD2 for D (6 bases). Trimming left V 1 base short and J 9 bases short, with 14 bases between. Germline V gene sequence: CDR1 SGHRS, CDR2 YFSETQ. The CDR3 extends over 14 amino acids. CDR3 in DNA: TGCGCCAGCAGCTTGCGGTTATTGGGGGGCATTCAGTACTTC. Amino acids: CASSLRLLGGIQYF.

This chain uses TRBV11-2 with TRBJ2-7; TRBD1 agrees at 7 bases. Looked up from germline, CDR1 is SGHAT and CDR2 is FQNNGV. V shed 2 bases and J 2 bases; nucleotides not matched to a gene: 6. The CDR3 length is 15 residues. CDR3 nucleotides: TGTGCCAGCAGCTTAAGTAGGGGGCTAACCTACGAGCAGTACTTC. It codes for CASSLSRGLTYEQYF.

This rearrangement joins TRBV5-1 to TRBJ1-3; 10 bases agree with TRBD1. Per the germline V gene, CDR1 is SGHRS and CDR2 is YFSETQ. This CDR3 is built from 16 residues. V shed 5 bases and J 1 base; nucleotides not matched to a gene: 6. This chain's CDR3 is CASRPGTGDSGNTIYF. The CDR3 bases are TGCGCCAGCAGACCCGGGACAGGGGATTCTGGAAACACCATATATTTT.

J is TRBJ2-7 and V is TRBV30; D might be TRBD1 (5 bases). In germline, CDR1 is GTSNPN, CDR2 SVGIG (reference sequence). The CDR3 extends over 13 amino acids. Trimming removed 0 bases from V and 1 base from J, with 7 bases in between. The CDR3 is CAWSVAGSYEQYF. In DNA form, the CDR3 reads TGTGCCTGGAGTGTAGCAGGGTCCTACGAGCAGTACTTC.

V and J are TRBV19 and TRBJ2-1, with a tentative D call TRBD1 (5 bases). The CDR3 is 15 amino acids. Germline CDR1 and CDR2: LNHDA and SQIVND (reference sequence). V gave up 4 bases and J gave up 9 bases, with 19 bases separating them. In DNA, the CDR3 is TGTGCCAGTAGTACCGGACAAGGGGCCCAGGGTGAGCAGTTCTTC. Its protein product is CASSTGQGAQGEQFF.

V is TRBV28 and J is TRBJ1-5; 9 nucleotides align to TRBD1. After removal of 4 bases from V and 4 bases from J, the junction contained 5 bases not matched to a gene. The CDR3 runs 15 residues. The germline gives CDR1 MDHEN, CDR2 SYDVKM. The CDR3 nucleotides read TGTGCCAGCAGTTCTTCCGGGACAGGGAATCAGCCCCAGCATTTT. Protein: CASSSSGTGNQPQHF.

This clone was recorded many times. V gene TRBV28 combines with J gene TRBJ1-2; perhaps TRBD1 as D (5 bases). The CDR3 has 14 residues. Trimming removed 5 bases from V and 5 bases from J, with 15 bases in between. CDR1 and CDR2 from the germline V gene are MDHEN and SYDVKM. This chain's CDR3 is CASSLPGRGYGYTF. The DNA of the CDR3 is TGTGCCAGCAGTCTCCCGGGGAGGGGTTATGGCTACACCTTC.

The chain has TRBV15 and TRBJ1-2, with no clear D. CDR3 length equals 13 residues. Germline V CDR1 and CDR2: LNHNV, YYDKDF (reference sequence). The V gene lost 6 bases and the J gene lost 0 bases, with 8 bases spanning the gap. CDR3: CATRARTNYGYTF. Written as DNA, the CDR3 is TGTGCCACCAGGGCCAGAACTAACTATGGCTACACCTTC.

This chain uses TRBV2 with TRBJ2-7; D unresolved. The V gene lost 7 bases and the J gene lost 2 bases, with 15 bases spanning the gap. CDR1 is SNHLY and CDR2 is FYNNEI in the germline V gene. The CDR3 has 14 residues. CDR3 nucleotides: TGTGCCAGCACCCTTGACGGAGCCCCCTACGAGCAGTACTTC. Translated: CASTLDGAPYEQYF.

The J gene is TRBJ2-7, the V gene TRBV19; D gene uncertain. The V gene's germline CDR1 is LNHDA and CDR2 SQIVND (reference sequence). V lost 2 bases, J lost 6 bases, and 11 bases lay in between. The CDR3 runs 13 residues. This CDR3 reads CASSIQHPGEQYF. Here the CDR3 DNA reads TGTGCCAGTAGTATACAGCACCCGGGCGAGCAGTACTTC.

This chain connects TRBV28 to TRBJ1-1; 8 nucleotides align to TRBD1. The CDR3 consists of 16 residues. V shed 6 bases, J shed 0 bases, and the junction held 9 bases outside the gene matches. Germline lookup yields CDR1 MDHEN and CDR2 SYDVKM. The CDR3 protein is CASRASGGPMNTEAFF. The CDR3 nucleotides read TGTGCCAGCAGGGCCTCAGGGGGCCCCATGAACACTGAAGCTTTCTTT.

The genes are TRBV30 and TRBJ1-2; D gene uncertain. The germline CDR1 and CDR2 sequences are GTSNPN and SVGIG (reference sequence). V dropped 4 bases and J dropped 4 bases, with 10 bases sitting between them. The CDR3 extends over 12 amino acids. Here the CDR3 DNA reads TGTGCCTGGAATACAGATCGCTATGGCTACACCTTC. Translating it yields CAWNTDRYGYTF. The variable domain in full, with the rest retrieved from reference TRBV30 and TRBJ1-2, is SQTIHQWPATLVQPVGSPLSLECTVEGTSNPNLYWYRQAAGRGLQLLFYSVGIGQISSEVPQNLSASRPQDRQFILSSKKLLLSDSGFYLCAWNTDRYGYTFGSGTRLTVV.

The CDR3 region has the DNA TGCGCCAGCAGCCAAGGACAATATAATTCACCCCTCCACTTT. Protein product: CASSQGQYNSPLHF. The chain uses TRBV4-1 and TRBJ1-6; D gene uncertain. V lost 1 base to trimming and J lost 4 bases, with 5 bases between them. CDR1 and CDR2 from the germline V gene are MGHRA and YSYEKL. CDR3 length equals 14 residues.

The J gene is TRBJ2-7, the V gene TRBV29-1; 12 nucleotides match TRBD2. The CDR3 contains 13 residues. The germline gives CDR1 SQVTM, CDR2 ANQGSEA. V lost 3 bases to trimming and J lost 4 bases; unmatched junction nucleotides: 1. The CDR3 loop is CSVETSGSYEQYF. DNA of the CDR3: TGCAGCGTTGAGACTAGCGGGAGTTACGAGCAGTACTTC.

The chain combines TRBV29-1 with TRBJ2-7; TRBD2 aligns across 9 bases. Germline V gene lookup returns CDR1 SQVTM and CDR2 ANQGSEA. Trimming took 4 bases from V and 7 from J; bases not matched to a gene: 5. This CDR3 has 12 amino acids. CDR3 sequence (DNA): TGCAGCGTTGGACTAGCGGTAGGGGAGCAGTACTTC. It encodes CSVGLAVGEQYF.

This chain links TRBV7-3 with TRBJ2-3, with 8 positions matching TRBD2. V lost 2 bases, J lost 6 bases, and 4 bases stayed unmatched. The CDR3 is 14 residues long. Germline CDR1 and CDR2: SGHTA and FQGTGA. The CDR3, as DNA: TGTGCCAGCAGCTTAGGCGCGGGGGGCGATACGCAGTATTTT. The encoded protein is CASSLGAGGDTQYF.

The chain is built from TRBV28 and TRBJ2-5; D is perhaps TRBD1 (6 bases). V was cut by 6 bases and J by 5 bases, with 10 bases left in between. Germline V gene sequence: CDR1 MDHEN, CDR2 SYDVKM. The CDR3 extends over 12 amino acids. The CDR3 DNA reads TGTGCCAGCAGCCCCCAGGGGGAGACCCAGTACTTC. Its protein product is CASSPQGETQYF. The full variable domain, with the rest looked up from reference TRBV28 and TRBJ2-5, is DVKVTQSSRYLVKRTGEKVFLECVQDMDHENMFWYRQDPGLGLRLIYFSYDVKMKEKGDIPEGYSVSREKKERFSLILESASTNQTSMYLCASSPQGETQYFGPGTRLLVL.

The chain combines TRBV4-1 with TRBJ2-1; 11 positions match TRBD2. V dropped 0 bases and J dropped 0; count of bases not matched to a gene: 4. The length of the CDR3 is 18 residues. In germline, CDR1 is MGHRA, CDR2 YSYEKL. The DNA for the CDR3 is TGCGCCAGCAGCCAAGATGGACTAGCGGGTAGCTCCTACAATGAGCAGTTCTTC. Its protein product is CASSQDGLAGSSYNEQFF.